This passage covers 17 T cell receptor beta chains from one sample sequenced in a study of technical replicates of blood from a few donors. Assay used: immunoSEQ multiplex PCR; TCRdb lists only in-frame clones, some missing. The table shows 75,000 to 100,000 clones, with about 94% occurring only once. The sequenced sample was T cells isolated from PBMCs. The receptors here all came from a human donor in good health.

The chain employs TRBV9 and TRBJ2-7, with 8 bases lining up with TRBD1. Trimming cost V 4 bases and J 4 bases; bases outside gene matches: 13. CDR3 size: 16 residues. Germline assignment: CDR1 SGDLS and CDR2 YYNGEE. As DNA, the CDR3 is TGTGCCAGCAGCCCATCTCGACGGACAGGGCATTACGAGCAGTACTTC. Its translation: CASSPSRRTGHYEQYF.

CDR3 sequence reads: CASGVAEETQYF. As DNA, the CDR3 is TGTGCCAGCGGGGTAGCGGAAGAGACCCAGTACTTC. The chain combines TRBV6-5 with TRBJ2-5, with D possibly matching TRBD2 (6 bases). V was clipped by 8 bases and J by 3 bases, with 10 bases between them. This CDR3 is 12 amino acids long. Germline lookup yields CDR1 MNHEY and CDR2 SVGAGI.

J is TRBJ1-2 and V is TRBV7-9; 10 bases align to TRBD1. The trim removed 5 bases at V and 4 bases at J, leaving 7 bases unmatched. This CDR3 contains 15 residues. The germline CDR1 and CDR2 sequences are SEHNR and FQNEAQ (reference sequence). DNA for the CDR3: TGTGCCAGCAGCCCAGTGACAGGGGGCAGCTATGGCTACACCTTC. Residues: CASSPVTGGSYGYTF. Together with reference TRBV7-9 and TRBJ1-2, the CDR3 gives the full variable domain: DTGVSQNPRHKITKRGQNVTFRCDPISEHNRLYWYRQTLGQGPEFLTYFQNEAQLEKSRLLSDRFSAERPKGSFSTLEIQRTEQGDSAMYLCASSPVTGGSYGYTFGSGTRLTVV.

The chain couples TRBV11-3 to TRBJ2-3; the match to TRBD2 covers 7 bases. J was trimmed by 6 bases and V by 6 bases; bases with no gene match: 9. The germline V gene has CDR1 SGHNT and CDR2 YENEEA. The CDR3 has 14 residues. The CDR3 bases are TGTGCCAGCAGTCCCTGGCGGGAGCCCGATACGCAGTATTTT. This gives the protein CASSPWREPDTQYF.

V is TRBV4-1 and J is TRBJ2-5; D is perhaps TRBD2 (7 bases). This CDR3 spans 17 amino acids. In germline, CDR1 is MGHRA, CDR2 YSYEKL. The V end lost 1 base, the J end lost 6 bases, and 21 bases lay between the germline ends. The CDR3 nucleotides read TGCGCCAGCAGCCAAGGTTTGAGTAGCGGGCAGGGGAAGACCCAGTACTTC. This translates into CASSQGLSSGQGKTQYF.

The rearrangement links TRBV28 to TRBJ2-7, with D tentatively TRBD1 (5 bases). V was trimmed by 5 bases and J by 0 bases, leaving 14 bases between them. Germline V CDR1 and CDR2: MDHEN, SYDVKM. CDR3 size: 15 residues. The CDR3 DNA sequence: TGTGCCAGCAGTATGGGGCCCGTACTCTCCTACGAGCAGTACTTC. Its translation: CASSMGPVLSYEQYF. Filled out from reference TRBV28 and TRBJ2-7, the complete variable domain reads DVKVTQSSRYLVKRTGEKVFLECVQDMDHENMFWYRQDPGLGLRLIYFSYDVKMKEKGDIPEGYSVSREKKERFSLILESASTNQTSMYLCASSMGPVLSYEQYFGPGTRLTVT.

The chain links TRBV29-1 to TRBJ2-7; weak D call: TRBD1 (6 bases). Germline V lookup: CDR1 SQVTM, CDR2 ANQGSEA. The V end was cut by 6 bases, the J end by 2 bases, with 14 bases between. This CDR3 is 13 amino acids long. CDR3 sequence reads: CSVTPRQAYEQYF. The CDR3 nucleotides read TGCAGCGTCACCCCTCGACAGGCCTACGAGCAGTACTTC.

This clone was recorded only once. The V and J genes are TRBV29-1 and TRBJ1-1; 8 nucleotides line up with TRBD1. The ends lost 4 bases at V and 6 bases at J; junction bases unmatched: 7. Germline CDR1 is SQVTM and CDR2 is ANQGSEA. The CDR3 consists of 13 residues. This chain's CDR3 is CSVGRTGSPEAFF. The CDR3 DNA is TGCAGCGTTGGAAGGACAGGGTCCCCTGAAGCTTTCTTT.

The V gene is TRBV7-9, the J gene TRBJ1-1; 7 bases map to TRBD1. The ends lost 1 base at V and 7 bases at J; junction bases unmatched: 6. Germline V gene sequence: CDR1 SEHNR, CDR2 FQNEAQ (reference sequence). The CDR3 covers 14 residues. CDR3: CASSLDGQADEAFF. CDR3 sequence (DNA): TGTGCCAGCAGCTTAGATGGACAGGCAGATGAAGCTTTCTTT.

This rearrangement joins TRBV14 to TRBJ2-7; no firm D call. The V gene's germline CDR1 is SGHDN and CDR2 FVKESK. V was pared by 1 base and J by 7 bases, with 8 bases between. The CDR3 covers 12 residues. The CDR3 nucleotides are TGTGCCAGCAGCCAAGTTTCCGGGGAGCAGTACTTC. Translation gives CASSQVSGEQYF.

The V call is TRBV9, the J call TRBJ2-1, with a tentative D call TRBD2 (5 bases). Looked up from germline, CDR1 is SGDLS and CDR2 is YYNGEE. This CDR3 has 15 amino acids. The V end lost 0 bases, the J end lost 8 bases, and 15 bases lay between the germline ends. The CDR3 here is CASSVAQREFDEQFF. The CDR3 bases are TGTGCCAGCAGCGTAGCGCAGAGGGAATTCGATGAGCAGTTCTTC.

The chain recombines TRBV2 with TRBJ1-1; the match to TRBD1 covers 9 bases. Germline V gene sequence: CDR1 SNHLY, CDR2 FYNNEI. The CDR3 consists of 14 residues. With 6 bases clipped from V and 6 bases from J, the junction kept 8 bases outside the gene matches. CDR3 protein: CASRQQGAVAEAFF. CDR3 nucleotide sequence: TGTGCCAGCAGGCAACAGGGGGCGGTCGCTGAAGCTTTCTTT.

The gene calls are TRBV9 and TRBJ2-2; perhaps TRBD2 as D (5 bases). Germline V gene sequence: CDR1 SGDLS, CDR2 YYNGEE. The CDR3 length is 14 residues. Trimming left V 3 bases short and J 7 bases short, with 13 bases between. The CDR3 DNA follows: TGTGCCAGCAGCGATCGGAGGTTCGGCGGGGAGCTGTTTTTT. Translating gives CASSDRRFGGELFF. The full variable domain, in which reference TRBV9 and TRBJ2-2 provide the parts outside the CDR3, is DSGVTQTPKHLITATGQRVTLRCSPRSGDLSVYWYQQSLDQGLQFLIQYYNGEERAKGNILERFSAQQFPDLHSELNLSSLELGDSALYFCASSDRRFGGELFFGEGSRLTVL.

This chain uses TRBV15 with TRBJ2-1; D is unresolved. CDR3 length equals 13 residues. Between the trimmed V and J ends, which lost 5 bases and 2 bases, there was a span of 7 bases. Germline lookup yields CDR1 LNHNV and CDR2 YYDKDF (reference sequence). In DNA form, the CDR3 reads TGTGCCACCAGCCATCTACCCTACAATGAGCAGTTCTTC. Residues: CATSHLPYNEQFF.

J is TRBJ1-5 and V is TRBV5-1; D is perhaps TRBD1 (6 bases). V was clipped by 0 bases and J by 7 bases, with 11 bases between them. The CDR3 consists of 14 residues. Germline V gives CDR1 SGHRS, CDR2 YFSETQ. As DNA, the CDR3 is TGCGCCAGCAGCTTGGGGGGGCTGGGGCAGCCCCAGCATTTT. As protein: CASSLGGLGQPQHF.

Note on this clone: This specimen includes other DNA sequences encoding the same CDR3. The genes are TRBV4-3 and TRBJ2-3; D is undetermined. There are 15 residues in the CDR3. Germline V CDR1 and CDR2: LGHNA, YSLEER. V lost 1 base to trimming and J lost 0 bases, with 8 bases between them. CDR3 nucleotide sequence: TGCGCCAGCAGCCAAGTCGCCGGGAGCACAGATACGCAGTATTTT. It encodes CASSQVAGSTDTQYF.

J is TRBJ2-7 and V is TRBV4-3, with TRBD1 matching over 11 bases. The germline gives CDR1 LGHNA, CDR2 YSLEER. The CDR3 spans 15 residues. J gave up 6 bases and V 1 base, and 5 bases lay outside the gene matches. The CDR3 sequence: CASSQGDRGRGEQYF. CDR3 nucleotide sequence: TGCGCCAGCAGCCAAGGGGACAGGGGGAGGGGCGAGCAGTACTTC.